This entry is about one T cell receptor (beta chain). This specimen belongs to a study of blood T cell repertoires in COVID-19. Between the trimmed V and J ends, which lost 7 bases and 2 bases, there was a span of 15 bases. Germline V gene lookup returns CDR1 SGHVS and CDR2 FNYEAQ. The CDR3 has 15 amino acids. Using immunoSEQ multiplex PCR, the repertoire was profiled, and TCRdb retains in-frame clones only, with some absent. Of about 230,000 clones listed, over 80% are singletons. The chain recombines TRBV7-6 with TRBJ2-1; a possible D gene is TRBD2 (6 bases). The material sequenced was peripheral blood. This clonotype originated in a man aged 35 to 55 with acute or convalescent COVID-19. The CDR3 coding sequence is TGTGCCAGCACGGAGGGTTTATTTCCCTACAATGAGCAGTTCTTC. This codes for CASTEGLFPYNEQFF.